This TCR beta chain was captured by sequencing in a study of blood T cell repertoires in COVID-19. Study summary: Sites in the United States, Italy and Spain provided acute and convalescent COVID-19 samples.

The repertoire was sequenced with immunoSEQ multiplex PCR; TCRdb's copy has only in-frame clones and lacks some. The data contain 300,000 to 350,000 clones, approximately 82% of them singletons. The clonotype originates from a man aged 25-40 years with active or convalescent COVID-19. The sample taken for sequencing was peripheral blood.

CDR3 nucleotide sequence: TGCGCCAGCAGCTTGGGAGGCGGCCTGAACACTGAAGCTTTCTTT. Translated: CASSLGGGLNTEAFF. V and J are TRBV5-1 and TRBJ1-1, with D hard to call. This CDR3 is 15 amino acids long. V dropped 0 bases and J dropped 0 bases, with 9 bases sitting between them. Germline-derived CDR1 and CDR2 are SGHRS and YFSETQ.